What follows are 26 T cell receptor beta chains derived from one specimen sequenced in a study of T cells in Graves' hyperthyroidism and ophthalmopathy. RNA transcripts gave rise to amplified TCR beta CDR3 regions. With the HTBI primer set, the TCR CDR3 went through a first round of RT-PCR. Via MiXCR, TCRdb re-called the multiplex PCR reads, giving one row per CDR3 protein. The data show around 600,000 distinct CDR3 sequences, with roughly 15% seen just once and roughly 3.5% held by the top ten. The specimen sequenced was blood. The source is a woman aged 40-49 years with Graves' ophthalmopathy.

There are a few counts of this clonotype. The rearrangement links TRBV20-1 to TRBJ2-3; 8 bases are shared with TRBD2. Germline V CDR1 and CDR2: DFQATT, SNEGSKA (reference sequence). J lost 0 bases, V lost 3 bases, and 14 bases had no gene match. CDR3 length: 18 amino acids. CDR3 nucleotides: TGCAGTGCTAGGCCAACTAGCGGAAGGGGGGCTAGCACAGATACGCAGTATTTT. The encoded protein is CSARPTSGRGASTDTQYF.

This clonotype was counted at least ten times. The V and J genes are TRBV18 and TRBJ2-2; D possibly corresponds to TRBD2 (6 bases). The V gene lost 3 bases and the J gene lost 6 bases, with 14 bases spanning the gap. This CDR3 has 15 residues. Per germline, CDR1 KGHSH and CDR2 LQKENI. Here the CDR3 reads CASSPTGAAAGELFF. CDR3 in DNA: TGTGCCAGCTCACCGACGGGAGCCGCCGCCGGGGAGCTGTTTTTT.

This clonotype showed up just a few times. This chain joins TRBV15 and TRBJ2-7; tentatively, D is TRBD1 or TRBD2 (5 bases each). Trimming cost V 2 bases and J 1 base, with 12 bases left between them. This CDR3 contains 15 residues. Germline V lookup: CDR1 LNHNV, CDR2 YYDKDF (reference sequence). The CDR3 DNA is TGTGCCACCAGCAGAAACCGGGACCCATCCTACGAGCAGTACTTC. This gives the protein CATSRNRDPSYEQYF.

The sample holds many counts of this clonotype. V is TRBV2 and J is TRBJ2-1; 12 bases map to TRBD1. In germline, CDR1 is SNHLY, CDR2 FYNNEI. V gave up 11 bases and J gave up 5 bases; unmatched junction bases: 10. The CDR3 sequence is 15 residues long. The CDR3 sequence: CAAQSGTGGHNEQFF. The DNA for the CDR3 is TGTGCCGCCCAAAGCGGGACAGGGGGCCACAATGAGCAGTTCTTC.

This clonotype was observed at least ten times. The genes are TRBV9 and TRBJ2-7; D not resolved. Germline CDR1 SGDLS, CDR2 YYNGEE. V was cut by 0 bases and J by 1 base, with 11 bases left in between. The CDR3 sequence is 15 residues long. This chain's CDR3 is CASSVGPMGSYEQYF. DNA for the CDR3: TGTGCCAGCAGCGTAGGGCCTATGGGTTCCTACGAGCAGTACTTC.

A few counts support this clonotype. J is TRBJ1-5 and V is TRBV4-1; D is uncertain. The V and J ends lost 1 base and 8 bases respectively, with 9 bases between them. This CDR3 spans 13 amino acids. Germline assignment: CDR1 MGHRA and CDR2 YSYEKL. The DNA of the CDR3 is TGCGCCAGCAGCCAAGGGCCGATGAAGCCCCAGCATTTT. Amino acid sequence: CASSQGPMKPQHF.

In its sample, this clonotype was seen many times. This chain joins TRBV11-3 and TRBJ2-3; either TRBD1 or TRBD2 may fit D (5 bases each). The length of the CDR3 is 13 residues. Trimming shortened V by 3 bases and J by 5 bases, and 9 bases separated the two germline ends. Per germline, CDR1 SGHNT and CDR2 YENEEA. The CDR3 reads CASSFGAGDTQYF. The CDR3 DNA reads as TGTGCCAGCAGCTTCGGGGCAGGAGATACGCAGTATTTT.

The chain uses TRBV28 and TRBJ2-6, with D possibly TRBD1 on 6 matching bases. The CDR3 consists of 15 residues. V lost 10 bases and J 0 bases, leaving 13 bases between the germline ends. Germline V lookup: CDR1 MDHEN, CDR2 SYDVKM. This CDR3 is CATGDRTSGANVLTF. Written as DNA, the CDR3 is TGTGCCACCGGCGACAGGACCTCTGGGGCCAACGTCCTGACTTTC.

This clonotype was observed many times. This chain connects TRBV29-1 to TRBJ1-1; 9 bases map to TRBD1. Losses at the gene ends were 2 bases for V and 5 bases for J; bases not matched to a gene: 15. CDR3 length: 17 residues. Germline V gene sequence: CDR1 SQVTM, CDR2 ANQGSEA. The CDR3 protein is CSVESRGTGMFGTEAFF. The CDR3 bases are TGCAGCGTTGAAAGTCGTGGGACAGGGATGTTCGGAACTGAAGCTTTCTTT.

This clonotype was seen many times. The chain couples TRBV2 to TRBJ2-2; D is possibly TRBD1 (5 bases). This CDR3 is 17 amino acids long. V was pared by 0 bases and J by 0 bases, with 11 bases between. The V gene's germline CDR1 is SNHLY and CDR2 FYNNEI. CDR3 DNA: TGTGCCAGCAGTGAAGCTGGGGCTAGAACGAACACCGGGGAGCTGTTTTTT. Translated, it gives CASSEAGARTNTGELFF.

Comment on this clonotype: Relative to the germline gene, one junction end is altered; a read error may explain this. The chain recombines TRBV11-2 with TRBJ2-2; tentatively, D is TRBD2 (5 bases). The CDR3 has 16 amino acids. The germline gives CDR1 SGHAT, CDR2 FQNNGV. The chain's CDR3 is CASSLSEVMNTGELVF. CDR3 sequence (DNA): TGTGCCAGCAGCTTATCGGAGGTTATGAACACCGGGGAGCTGGTTTTT.

This sequence joins TRBV29-1 and TRBJ2-1, with no clear D. The CDR3 loop spans 11 amino acids. Germline assignment: CDR1 SQVTM and CDR2 ANQGSEA. The V end was cut by 6 bases, the J end by 9 bases, with 12 bases between. For the CDR3, the DNA is TGCAGCGTAGAGACAATTGGTGAGCAGTTCTTC. Translation gives CSVETIGEQFF.

This clonotype was counted at least ten times. This chain connects TRBV6-1 to TRBJ1-5; 9 nucleotides agree with TRBD1. This CDR3 is built from 16 residues. Germline-derived CDR1 and CDR2 are MNHNS and SASEGT. J was trimmed by 6 bases and V by 4 bases; bases with no gene match: 10. The CDR3 reads CASSGTTGGGSQPQHF. The CDR3 DNA reads as TGTGCCAGCAGTGGCACCACAGGGGGCGGATCTCAGCCCCAGCATTTT.

In this sample, this clonotype turned up many times. The chain has TRBV12-3 or TRBV12-4 and TRBJ1-6; D call uncertain. The CDR3 has 14 amino acids. V lost 3 bases, J lost 9 bases, and 12 bases lay in between. As DNA, the CDR3 is TGTGCCAGCAGTTTCCGACTCAAAGGTTCACCCCTCCACTTT. Translated: CASSFRLKGSPLHF.

The sample holds many counts of this clonotype. The rearrangement uses TRBV20-1 and TRBJ1-5, with 9 bases identical to TRBD1. J was trimmed by 4 bases and V by 6 bases; bases with no gene match: 13. Germline values: CDR1 DFQATT, CDR2 SNEGSKA (reference sequence). The CDR3 has 16 amino acids. CDR3 region: CSAGGSTGGENQPQHF. In DNA, the CDR3 is TGCAGTGCCGGCGGGTCGACAGGGGGGGAGAATCAGCCCCAGCATTTT.

The V gene is TRBV20-1, the J gene TRBJ2-5, with TRBD2 matching 8 bases. This CDR3 contains 16 residues. The V segment lost 3 bases and the J segment 3 bases; nucleotides outside the gene matches: 12. Germline CDR1 is DFQATT and CDR2 is SNEGSKA (reference sequence). This CDR3 reads CSARAPLKRGKETQYF. The CDR3 DNA reads TGCAGTGCTAGGGCCCCCTTGAAGCGGGGGAAAGAGACCCAGTACTTC.

The table lists this clonotype with a few counts. This chain's CDR3 is CASSIGVSGANVLTF. CDR3 nucleotide sequence: TGTGCCAGTAGTATAGGAGTCTCTGGGGCCAACGTCCTGACTTTC. The V and J genes are TRBV19 and TRBJ2-6; D gene uncertain. In germline, CDR1 is LNHDA, CDR2 SQIVND (reference sequence). V lost 1 base, J lost 0 bases, and 4 bases lay in between. This CDR3 region has 15 residues.

This clonotype appeared a few times. This chain connects TRBV5-4 to TRBJ1-6; D may be TRBD1 (5 bases). This CDR3 has 14 residues. Germline V gene data show CDR1 as SGHNT and CDR2 as YYREEE (reference sequence). V lost 1 base, J lost 9 bases, and 11 bases lay in between. This chain's CDR3 is CASSLIQDSSPLHF. For the CDR3, the DNA is TGTGCCAGCAGCTTGATACAGGACTCTTCACCCCTCCACTTT.

This sequence joins TRBV20-1 and TRBJ1-5; 7 bases map to TRBD1. With 0 bases clipped from V and 6 bases from J, the junction kept 8 bases outside the gene matches. The CDR3 extends over 15 amino acids. CDR1 and CDR2 (germline): DFQATT, SNEGSKA (reference sequence). The CDR3 is CSARDLTGSSQPQHF. DNA for the CDR3: TGCAGTGCTAGAGACCTGACAGGGTCGAGTCAGCCCCAGCATTTT.

V and J are TRBV5-1 and TRBJ2-3; maybe TRBD1 (6 bases). The CDR3 spans 16 residues. The germline CDR1 and CDR2 sequences are SGHRS and YFSETQ. V lost 2 bases and J 0 bases, leaving 13 bases between the germline ends. CDR3 DNA: TGCGCCAGCAGCTTCCAGGACAGCTCTAGCACAGATACGCAGTATTTT. It is translated as CASSFQDSSSTDTQYF.

This clonotype appeared a few times. The chain couples TRBV6-1 to TRBJ2-3, with D possibly being TRBD2 (5 bases). The CDR3 runs 13 residues. V was cut by 6 bases and J by 5 bases, with 12 bases left in between. Germline CDR1 MNHNS, CDR2 SASEGT. The CDR3 sequence: CASRRGRGDTQYF. DNA of the CDR3: TGTGCCAGCAGGCGAGGGAGAGGAGATACGCAGTATTTT.

J is TRBJ2-3 and V is TRBV3-1; 14 bases fit TRBD2. Looked up from germline, CDR1 is LGHDT and CDR2 is YNNKEL (reference sequence). CDR3 length: 17 amino acids. J lost 4 bases, V lost 4 bases, and 7 bases had no gene match. Written as DNA, the CDR3 is TGTGCCAGCAGCCTCGGATCGACTAGCGGGGGGGCAGATACGCAGTATTTT. Translated: CASSLGSTSGGADTQYF.

In this sample, this clonotype turned up many times. The chain is built from TRBV27 and TRBJ1-1, with D unresolved. Germline V gene data show CDR1 as MNHEY and CDR2 as SMNVEV (reference sequence). Trimming left V 3 bases short and J 3 bases short, with 11 bases between. The CDR3 is 14 amino acids. In DNA, the CDR3 is TGTGCCAGCAGTTTGAACTGGCGGGACACTGAAGCTTTCTTT. Translated, it gives CASSLNWRDTEAFF.

The chain couples TRBV29-1 to TRBJ1-2, with D unclear. Germline V gene lookup returns CDR1 SQVTM and CDR2 ANQGSEA. The CDR3 sequence is 11 residues long. Trimming stripped 7 bases from V and 6 bases from J, with 12 bases between. The CDR3 nucleotides read TGCAGCGCGCGCGACGATCATGGCTACACCTTC. Protein product: CSARDDHGYTF.

This clonotype was recorded at least ten times. J is TRBJ2-7 and V is TRBV7-3, with D perhaps matching TRBD2 (6 bases). The germline V gene encodes CDR1 SGHTA and CDR2 FQGTGA. V was trimmed by 5 bases and J by 5 bases, leaving 16 bases between them. The CDR3 is made up of 14 amino acids. CDR3 nucleotides: TGTGCCAGCAGCCCCCTAGGAGGGGAGGACGAGCAGTACTTC. Translation: CASSPLGGEDEQYF.

This clonotype occurred many times. The chain carries TRBV27 and TRBJ1-5, with a weak D call TRBD1 (6 bases). V lost 5 bases and J lost 2, with 13 bases in between. Germline values: CDR1 MNHEY, CDR2 SMNVEV (reference sequence). The CDR3 consists of 15 residues. The DNA for the CDR3 is TGTGCCAGCAGTATCGTCGGGGGCGGCAATCAGCCCCAGCATTTT. This translates into CASSIVGGGNQPQHF.